The text below deals with one TCR beta chain. The DNA is omitted, as the CDR3 cannot be located on it reliably, and the CDR3 follows TCRdb's listing. The data derive from a study of cytomegalovirus exposure and HLA in healthy donors. The CDR3 has 15 residues if both end residues are counted. PCR primers comprised 60 Vbeta and 13 Jbeta primers. Assay used: immunoSEQ multiplex PCR; TCRdb lists only in-frame clones, some missing. The data contain about 120,000 clones, 75% of them singletons. The sequence was collected from a woman in her thirties or forties in good health and CMV-seropositive. Sequencing was performed on PBMCs. The chain uses TRBV21-1 and TRBJ1-1; TRBD1, the table's D call, lacks a check against the DNA. TRBV21-1 is a pseudogene locus. The CDR3 is CASSKVGRGNTEAFF.